This T cell receptor (beta chain) stems from a study of cytomegalovirus exposure and HLA in healthy donors. The CDR3 length is 10 residues. CDR1 and CDR2 (germline): SNHLY, FYNNEI. Trimming stripped 7 bases from V and 9 bases from J, with 9 bases between. Researchers ran the PCR with 60 Vbeta and 13 Jbeta primers. The repertoire was sequenced with immunoSEQ multiplex PCR; TCRdb's copy has only in-frame clones and lacks some. The sample yields some 69,000 clones, approximately 79% seen once. Whole-study findings and limits: TRBV6-2, TRBV6-3 and other indistinguishable V segments were excluded.

Comments on this clone: The antigen is unknown.

The chain employs TRBV2 and TRBJ1-1, with D maybe TRBD1 (6 bases). The sample taken for sequencing was PBMCs. This sequence was found in a woman in her twenties or thirties in good health and CMV-seronegative. CDR3 DNA: TGTGCCAGCAATCAGGGGCAAGCTTTCTTT. Its protein product is CASNQGQAFF.